The following is a T cell receptor (beta chain) sequence with its context. There are many counts of this clonotype. Its antigen specificity is not known. No base quality values were provided; no much bigger clone lies one nucleotide off. These data are taken from a study of regulatory T cells in long-lasting Graves disease (dated by TCRdb to the early 2020s). Regarding the study in general: Antithyroid drugs had been taken for less than 3 months by newly diagnosed Graves' disease patients. Peripheral blood TCR sequencing and RNA sequencing compared persistent Graves' disease patients with newly diagnosed Graves' disease patients. The study was conducted in China and was registered as a clinical trial. TCR sequencing covered some 13 persistent and about 20 newly diagnosed Graves' disease patients, about 35 samples in total.

According to the study, the label for this sample's time point signals: newly diagnosed GD, antithyroid drugs for less than 3 months. For both TCR sequencing and RNA sequencing, RNA was extracted from PBMCs using TRIzol. The diagnosis of Graves' disease was made according to American Thyroid Association guidelines. The patients came from an endocrinology department in Xi'an, China. From each patient, 8 to 10 milliliters of peripheral blood was collected into an EDTA anticoagulant tube. Ficoll Paque Plus density gradient separation was used to isolate PBMCs, and no further T cell sorting was done. An Agilent 2100 Bioanalyzer and agarose gel were used to check RNA quality, while a NanoDrop 2000 measured RNA concentration. The receptor library was made with multiplex PCR. Sequencing used an Illumina HiSeq 4000. To build TCR beta libraries, CDR3 regions were amplified by Arm-PCR using iRepertoire HTBI primers. Before sequencing, the PCR products underwent gel purification. The published analysis was carried out like this. Across samples, roughly 60 TRBV and 13 to 15 TRBJ segments were identified and used for gene usage analysis of CDR3 amino acid clonotypes. COPE and FqMerger were used to merge filtered high-quality paired reads into contigs. BLAST was used to align contigs to the IMGT TRBV, TRBD and TRBJ reference genes, and CDR3 was defined following IMGT. Clonotypes above 0.1% frequency were classified as highly expanded clones. Shannon entropy served as the measure of repertoire diversity, while the Gini coefficient captured V-J evenness. Public clonotypes were defined as clonotypes shared by more than one individual. TCRdb trimmed public reads at Q25 via fastp, called clones via MiXCR and kept in-frame beta chains. Each entry is one CDR3 protein sequence, shown with its most common DNA and genes. The authors' filters were not applied to this entry. The sample profile shows 400,000 to 550,000 distinct CDR3 sequences; under 15% of them were found once. Approximately 15% of the sample comes from the top ten.

Study-wide findings and limitations: Persistent patients shared more public clonotypes among themselves (under 3,000) than newly diagnosed patients did (approximately 970). The study examined only peripheral blood because the primary lesion, thyroid tissue, could not be accessed. Persistent disease showed preferential use of TRBV28, TRBJ1-2 and TRBJ2-5, whereas newly diagnosed disease favored TRBV20-1 and TRBJ2-1. The small sample size was acknowledged by the authors as a limitation that may reduce accuracy. Compared with newly diagnosed patients, patients with persistent Graves' disease had lower TCR Shannon entropy and fewer highly expanded clones, which suggests clonal expansion. Sequencing and analysis were limited to the TCR beta chain.

The germline V gene specifies KGHDR as CDR1 and SFDVKD as CDR2. Including the terminal cysteine and phenylalanine, the CDR3 comprises 15 residues. Only the CDR3 DNA is retained, 45 bases long and in frame from the first base. Between the V and J ends, shortened by 1 base and 5 bases respectively, the junction contains 11 bases. This sample also appeared in a second study, on T cells in Graves' hyperthyroidism and ophthalmopathy. The second study also describes: A patient counted as having stable Graves' hyperthyroidism if no progression to ophthalmopathy occurred over 18 months of follow-up. Hyperthyroidism patients were newly diagnosed, with disease duration under 2 months, and aged 18 to 65 years. The study excluded patients with uncontrolled infections, other autoimmune diseases, pregnancy or lactation. Diagnoses were based on clinical symptoms, serum thyroxine and TRAb, thyroid ultrasound and orbital computed tomography. For the first round of RT-PCR on the TCR CDR3, the HTBI primer set was used together with the Qiagen OneStep RT-PCR kit. Most expanded thyroid clonotypes (frequency above 0.001) were also found in blood, which suggests that blood repertoires may mirror thyroid immune responses. A model built on a 13 V-J signature distinguished ophthalmopathy from stable hyperthyroidism, reaching around 87% sensitivity and about 81% specificity in cross-validation and 80%/75% in testing. During validation, the model predicted progression to ophthalmopathy a median of around 6 months ahead of onset, with around 65% sensitivity and 72.22% specificity. To identify TCR V-J signatures that set the groups apart, the researchers used a discovery cohort of 90 to 100 patients, made up of fewer than 50 with Graves' ophthalmopathy and some 60 with stable Graves' hyperthyroidism. Prospective prediction of ophthalmopathy was tested in an independent validation cohort of fewer than 20 hyperthyroidism patients and some 17 patients who later progressed to ophthalmopathy. For training and testing, the roughly 93 patients in the discovery cohort were randomly divided in a 7:3 ratio. Thyroid tissue and blood T-cell repertoires from six Graves' hyperthyroidism patients were also compared in the study. After blood sampling, hyperthyroidism patients were treated with methimazole at a starting dose of 30 mg daily, and ophthalmopathy patients were treated with high-dose intravenous methylprednisolone. Libraries were constructed in a second round of multiplex PCR, after which size selection and purification were carried out. Sequencing of the libraries was done on an Illumina HiSeq2000 using paired-end 100 bp reads. SOAPnuke was used to process the raw data, with reads discarded if the reads contained adapters or uncalled bases, had a mean Phred below 15, or lacked an exact constant-primer or identifier match. High-quality paired reads were merged using COPE v1.2.5, and each unique nucleotide sequence was defined as a clonotype. MiTCR v1.1 was used to align the clonotypes against IMGT TRBV, TRBD and TRBJ reference segments. Analysis was restricted to V-J combinations with a frequency above 0.0001, which covered roughly 99% of repertoires. A TCS score was defined as the ratio of F50 (clonal expansion) to E x V (chaos), with BLOSUM62-based TCRdist applied between CDR3 peptides within each V-J. Welch's t-statistics and random forest reduced just over 500 V-J features to under 15, which were used in a naive Bayes classifier (R e1071). Sample size was not statistically predetermined, and blinding of investigators to group allocation was not performed. The paper describes TCR Vbeta CDR3 sequencing of 135 peripheral blood samples, made up of about 41 ophthalmopathy patients, roughly 75 hyperthyroidism patients and roughly 17 progressor patients.

The source of this sequence is a woman aged 25-40 years with Graves disease. Donor details come from another sample of the same person, matched by shared clones. Material: peripheral blood mononuclear cells (PBMCs), obtained at new diagnosis, from a patient treated with antithyroid drugs. The rearranged segments are TRBV24-1 and TRBJ2-1; the D gene cannot be named for sure. The DNA is TGTGCCACCAGTGATTTCCGGACGGTCAACAATGAGCAGTTCTTC. Translated, this is CATSDFRTVNNEQFF.